These 27 T cell receptor beta chains were all obtained from the same sample, sequenced in a study of T cell responses to AZD1222 COVID-19 vaccine (dated by TCRdb to 2020 to 2022). The library was built by means of the immunoSEQ multiplex PCR assay. TCRdb mirrors the immuneACCESS table, restricted to in-frame sequences. Some clones are absent from its copies; in checked studies, under half trace to an unresolved V gene, and the reason for the others is unknown. In this sample the table shows tens of thousands of clones, 85% to 90% of which occur a single time. About 9.3% of the sample belongs to the ten largest clones. Sample time point, as interpreted from the label and publication: about 28 days (+/-7) after the second vaccine dose. The sequenced sample was peripheral blood, obtained 28 days after the second AZD1222 dose. These receptors were obtained from an adult who received the AZD1222 COVID-19 vaccine.

This chain joins TRBV5-4 and TRBJ1-4; no definite D call. The CDR3 covers 16 residues. In germline, CDR1 is SGHNT, CDR2 YYREEE (reference sequence). Trimming took off 3 bases at V and 8 bases at J, with 20 bases between the two ends. The CDR3 DNA follows: TGTGCCAGCAGCTCTCCGGGATCCCTGGGCAGGGAAAAACTGTTTTTT. This gives the protein CASSSPGSLGREKLFF.

J is TRBJ2-6 and V is TRBV19, with D possibly matching TRBD2 (5 bases). Trimming cost V 5 bases and J 4 bases, with 9 bases left between them. The CDR3 covers 14 residues. The germline CDR1 and CDR2 sequences are LNHDA and SQIVND (reference sequence). CDR3 DNA: TGTGCCAGTAGTCGGCGGGCCGGGGCCAACGTCCTGACTTTC. Protein sequence: CASSRRAGANVLTF.

The J gene is TRBJ1-1, the V gene TRBV13; no definite D call. Deletions cut 1 base from V and 10 bases from J, with 7 bases between. This CDR3 spans 11 amino acids. Germline V lookup: CDR1 PRHDT, CDR2 FYEKMQ (reference sequence). The CDR3 nucleotides are TGTGCCAGCAGCTTAGTACCGAGAGCTTTCTTT. It codes for CASSLVPRAFF. Supplemented by reference TRBV13 and TRBJ1-1, the full variable domain reads AAGVIQSPRHLIKEKRETATLKCYPIPRHDTVYWYQQGPGQDPQFLISFYEKMQSDKGSIPDRFSAQQFSDYHSELNMSSLELGDSALYFCASSLVPRAFFGQGTRLTVV.

The chain is built from TRBV14 and TRBJ1-2, with no clear D. Trimming left V 0 bases short and J 5 bases short, with 13 bases between. CDR3 length equals 15 residues. CDR1 and CDR2 from the germline V gene are SGHDN and FVKESK. For the CDR3, the DNA is TGTGCCAGCAGCCAAGATTTGGCTAGTCAGTATGGCTACACCTTC. Amino acid sequence: CASSQDLASQYGYTF. Combining the CDR3 with reference TRBV14 and TRBJ1-2 gives the whole variable domain EAGVTQFPSHSVIEKGQTVTLRCDPISGHDNLYWYRRVMGKEIKFLLHFVKESKQDESGMPNNRFLAERTGGTYSTLKVQPAELEDSGVYFCASSQDLASQYGYTFGSGTRLTVV.

This clone was seen a single time. The V gene is TRBV5-5, the J gene TRBJ1-5; D gene unclear. V was cut by 0 bases and J by 2 bases, with 0 bases left in between. CDR1 and CDR2 from the germline V gene are SGHKS and YYEKEE (reference sequence). This CDR3 has 12 amino acids. The DNA of the CDR3 is TGTGCCAGCAGCTTGGGCAATCAGCCCCAGCATTTT. This encodes CASSLGNQPQHF.

V usage is TRBV7-9 and J usage is TRBJ1-5; D unresolved. Germline V lookup: CDR1 SEHNR, CDR2 FQNEAQ (reference sequence). Trimming took off 3 bases at V and 1 base at J, with 10 bases between the two ends. This CDR3 has 15 residues. CDR3 nucleotides: TGTGCCAGCAGCTTGGGAGGGAACAGCAATCAGCCCCAGCATTTT. The encoded protein is CASSLGGNSNQPQHF.

The genes are TRBV29-1 and TRBJ1-1; D may be TRBD1 (5 bases). With 6 bases removed from V and 4 bases from J, the gap between germline ends came to 24 bases. The CDR3 is 16 amino acids. Germline V gives CDR1 SQVTM, CDR2 ANQGSEA. The CDR3 loop is CSVKKGTGLVATEAFF. The CDR3 DNA sequence: TGCAGCGTAAAAAAGGGGACGGGGTTGGTTGCCACTGAAGCTTTCTTT.

The chain couples TRBV13 to TRBJ1-4; D may be TRBD1 (5 bases). Trimming took off 4 bases at V and 7 bases at J, with 10 bases between the two ends. From germline, CDR1 is PRHDT and CDR2 FYEKMQ (reference sequence). This CDR3 region has 13 residues. CDR3 amino acids: CASSSSGPEKLFF. In nucleotides, the CDR3 is TGTGCCAGCAGCTCCTCAGGGCCTGAAAAACTGTTTTTT. Looking up the rest from reference TRBV13 and TRBJ1-4 gives the full variable domain: AAGVIQSPRHLIKEKRETATLKCYPIPRHDTVYWYQQGPGQDPQFLISFYEKMQSDKGSIPDRFSAQQFSDYHSELNMSSLELGDSALYFCASSSSGPEKLFFGSGTQLSVL.

This clone was seen just once. The rearrangement joins TRBV2 to TRBJ2-3, with D perhaps matching TRBD1 or TRBD2 (5 bases each). The germline gives CDR1 SNHLY, CDR2 FYNNEI. The CDR3 has 14 residues. Between the trimmed V and J ends, which lost 6 bases and 3 bases, there was a span of 13 bases. The CDR3 here is CASRPGRSTDTQYF. CDR3 coding DNA: TGTGCCAGCAGACCGGGACGATCGACAGATACGCAGTATTTT.

V usage is TRBV2 and J usage is TRBJ2-2; perhaps TRBD2 as D (6 bases). V lost 6 bases to trimming and J lost 4 bases, with 6 bases between them. The CDR3 consists of 12 residues. Germline CDR1 reads SNHLY; CDR2 reads FYNNEI. The CDR3 DNA follows: TGTGCCAGCAGGGGGGGCACCGGGGAGCTGTTTTTT. The encoded protein is CASRGGTGELFF.

This clone turned up a few times. J is TRBJ2-5 and V is TRBV7-3, with unresolved D. CDR3 size: 15 residues. The V end lost 0 bases, the J end lost 5 bases, and 13 bases lay between the germline ends. Germline CDR1 SGHTA, CDR2 FQGTGA. The CDR3 DNA sequence: TGTGCCAGCAGCTTAACGGGTCAGCCGGTTGAGACCCAGTACTTC. This gives the protein CASSLTGQPVETQYF.

The chain joins TRBV7-2 to TRBJ1-5; perhaps TRBD1 as D (6 bases). Trimming took 1 base from V and 1 from J, leaving 14 bases between them. CDR1 SGHTA and CDR2 FQGNSA come from the germline V gene. This CDR3 has 17 amino acids. CDR3 coding DNA: TGTGCCAGCAGCTTAGGGGGCAGGGGAGTCAGCAATCAGCCCCAGCATTTT. Amino acids: CASSLGGRGVSNQPQHF.

The chain has TRBV24-1 and TRBJ1-2, with 8 bases fitting TRBD1. CDR3 length: 16 residues. After removal of 2 bases from V and 6 bases from J, the junction contained 10 bases not matched to a gene. CDR1 is KGHDR, CDR2 SFDVKD, per germline. This chain's CDR3 is CATSDSYRGVRDGYTF. CDR3 nucleotides: TGTGCCACCAGTGATTCATACAGGGGGGTAAGGGATGGCTACACCTTC.

This chain connects TRBV4-1 to TRBJ1-5; D may be TRBD1 (6 bases). Germline CDR1 and CDR2: MGHRA and YSYEKL. This CDR3 is built from 17 residues. The germline V and J ends were trimmed by 4 bases and 9 bases, with 25 bases remaining between them. CDR3 in DNA: TGCGCCAGCAGCCCGCGCGGCCTGGGGGGGCGCAGGGTGCCCCAGCATTTT. It translates to CASSPRGLGGRRVPQHF.

The chain couples TRBV7-3 to TRBJ1-3; TRBD1 matches at 7 bases. This CDR3 contains 13 residues. With 6 bases clipped from V and 2 bases from J, the junction kept 1 base outside the gene matches. Germline V gives CDR1 SGHTA, CDR2 FQGTGA. The CDR3 sequence: CASSDRAGNTIYF. As DNA, the CDR3 is TGTGCCAGCAGTGACAGGGCTGGAAACACCATATATTTT.

The gene calls are TRBV9 and TRBJ2-1, with TRBD1 as a possible D gene (5 bases). The length of the CDR3 is 15 residues. The V gene's germline CDR1 is SGDLS and CDR2 YYNGEE. The ends were cut back, 2 bases at V and 0 bases at J, with 9 bases in the middle. Written as DNA, the CDR3 is TGTGCCAGCAGCGTCCTGGACATCTCCTACAATGAGCAGTTCTTC. Its translation: CASSVLDISYNEQFF.

The chain is built from TRBV5-4 and TRBJ2-1; TRBD2 might be the D (7 bases). The CDR3 spans 12 residues. Germline values: CDR1 SGHNT, CDR2 YYREEE (reference sequence). V lost 4 bases, J lost 9 bases, and 11 bases lay in between. This chain's CDR3 is CASSLRGGEQFF. The CDR3 nucleotides are TGTGCCAGCAGCCTGAGGGGGGGTGAGCAGTTCTTC.

The chain combines TRBV3-1 (or the pseudogene TRBV3-2) with TRBJ1-6, with D possibly being TRBD1 (6 bases). This CDR3 spans 14 amino acids. Looked up from germline, CDR1 is LGHDT and CDR2 is YNNKEL (reference sequence). With 4 bases removed from V and 5 bases from J, the gap between germline ends came to 9 bases. The chain's CDR3 is CASSPRDNNSPLHF. CDR3 bases: TGTGCCAGCAGCCCACGGGACAATAATTCACCCCTCCACTTT.

The rearrangement links TRBV5-1 to TRBJ2-5; the D is unclear. Trimming took 6 bases from V and 4 from J, leaving 13 bases between them. Germline assignment: CDR1 SGHRS and CDR2 YFSETQ. The CDR3 covers 13 residues. This chain's CDR3 is CASNKGSGETQYF. In nucleotides, the CDR3 is TGCGCCAGCAACAAGGGTTCGGGAGAGACCCAGTACTTC.

Only one count was recorded for this clone. The rearrangement uses TRBV11-3 and TRBJ2-3, with D possibly being TRBD1 or TRBD2 (6 bases each). Germline lookup yields CDR1 SGHNT and CDR2 YENEEA. V was trimmed by 5 bases and J by 4 bases, leaving 16 bases between them. This CDR3 is 15 amino acids long. The CDR3 spells CASSPGGQGSDTQYF. CDR3 in DNA: TGTGCCAGCAGCCCTGGGGGGCAGGGCTCAGATACGCAGTATTTT.

This chain connects TRBV15 to TRBJ2-5, with D unresolved. V was pared by 0 bases and J by 1 base, with 6 bases between. The CDR3 sequence is 14 residues long. The germline V gene has CDR1 LNHNV and CDR2 YYDKDF (reference sequence). CDR3 residues: CATSRDLSQETQYF. DNA of the CDR3: TGTGCCACCAGCAGAGATCTCAGCCAAGAGACCCAGTACTTC.

V gene TRBV9 combines with J gene TRBJ2-7; a possible D gene is TRBD1 (5 bases). V lost 0 bases and J 6 bases, leaving 16 bases between the germline ends. CDR1 is SGDLS and CDR2 is YYNGEE in the germline V gene. CDR3 length equals 15 residues. The DNA for the CDR3 is TGTGCCAGCAGCGTAGCTCAGGGCCGCTCTTCCGAGCAGTACTTC. It encodes CASSVAQGRSSEQYF.

CDR3 sequence (DNA): TGTGCCAGCAGCTTTGGACTGTCGATGAACACTGAAGCTTTCTTT. Translated: CASSFGLSMNTEAFF. The chain carries TRBV5-6 and TRBJ1-1, with D hard to call. V lost 2 bases to trimming and J lost 0 bases, with 11 bases between them. The CDR3 sequence is 15 residues long. Germline CDR1 and CDR2: SGHDT and YYEEEE.

The chain carries TRBV5-1 and TRBJ1-1; possibly TRBD1 for D (6 bases). The CDR3 extends over 15 amino acids. CDR1 is SGHRS, CDR2 YFSETQ, per germline. Between the trimmed V and J ends, which lost 4 bases and 2 bases, there was a span of 15 bases. DNA of the CDR3: TGCGCCAGCAGCGGCTCGACAGGAACCAACACTGAAGCTTTCTTT. This translates into CASSGSTGTNTEAFF.

The chain joins TRBV25-1 to TRBJ2-5; D not resolved. The ends were cut back, 0 bases at V and 3 bases at J, with 8 bases in the middle. The length of the CDR3 is 14 residues. Germline assignment: CDR1 MGHDK and CDR2 SYGVNS. This CDR3 reads CASSEYVGKETQYF. The CDR3 nucleotides are TGTGCCAGCAGTGAATATGTTGGCAAAGAGACCCAGTACTTC.

V gene TRBV6-5 combines with J gene TRBJ1-6; a weak D match, TRBD1 (5 bases). The CDR3 extends over 15 amino acids. CDR1 and CDR2 from the germline V gene are MNHEY and SVGAGI. V dropped 6 bases and J dropped 5 bases, with 14 bases sitting between them. CDR3 sequence reads: CASSPKRQNNSPLHF. CDR3 coding DNA: TGTGCCAGCAGCCCAAAAAGACAGAATAATTCACCCCTCCACTTT.

The chain couples TRBV30 to TRBJ1-6, with unresolved D. V lost 4 bases and J 7 bases, leaving 17 bases between the germline ends. The CDR3 has 15 amino acids. From germline, CDR1 is GTSNPN and CDR2 SVGIG (reference sequence). The CDR3 is CAWNLGSGKNSPLHF. The CDR3 DNA follows: TGTGCCTGGAATTTAGGGAGCGGCAAAAATTCACCCCTCCACTTT.